This T cell receptor (beta chain) was documented in a study of T cell changes during pregnancy in multiple sclerosis. The CDR3 is 13 amino acids. V lost 6 bases, J lost 2 bases, and 10 bases lay in between. CDR1 and CDR2 (germline): SNHLY, FYNNEI. Generated by immunoSEQ multiplex PCR, the TCRdb table keeps only in-frame clones and is missing some. The table lists about 40,000 clones, about 92% of them singletons. The rearrangement joins TRBV2 to TRBJ2-5; a possible D gene is TRBD2 (6 bases). The clonotype was recovered from a female donor with multiple sclerosis, enrolled in a pregnancy study. The sample here was CD8+ T cells from peripheral blood mononuclear cells, taken in the third trimester of pregnancy. The CDR3 loop is CASRAGGQETQYF. CDR3 nucleotides: TGTGCCAGCAGGGCTGGGGGGCAAGAGACCCAGTACTTC.